Listed below are T cell receptor beta chains from one sample, sequenced in a study of OX40 agonist ivuxolimab in advanced cancers. The protocol was immunoSEQ multiplex PCR, while the TCRdb copy is restricted to in-frame clones and leaves out a portion. Of around 31,000 clones listed, roughly 90% are singletons. Sequencing was performed on CD4+ or CD8+ T cells sorted from blood, taken in a trial of the OX40 agonist ivuxolimab. Receptors were obtained from an adult with an advanced solid tumor such as melanoma, head and neck, liver or kidney cancer. CDR3s include the opening cysteine and the closing phenylalanine or tryptophan. A D gene is named only where the DNA matches it firmly. Some rows mark clone size as missing; the rest say once, few, many or name a class of expanded clone.

TRBV6-5	TRBJ1-6	NA	TRBD1	TGTGCCAGCAGGTACAGGGGGGGAAATTCACCCCTCCACTTT	CASRYRGGNSPLHF
TRBV2	TRBJ2-5	NA	NA	TGTGCCAGCAGCGTTTTGGCCGGCAGGCCGGAGCAGTACTTC	CASSVLAGRPEQYF
TRBV4-1	TRBJ1-2	NA	NA	TGCGCCAGCCGTACAGGGCCCTATGGCTACACCTTC	CASRTGPYGYTF
TRBV4-1	TRBJ2-7	once	NA	TGCGCCAGCGCGACGGGAGACAACTCCTACGAGCAGTACTTC	CASATGDNSYEQYF
TRBV7-9	TRBJ2-7	once	NA	TGTGCCAGCAGCTTACTCTCGACGGGCAGCTCCTACGAGCAGTACTTC	CASSLLSTGSSYEQYF
TRBV11-2	TRBJ2-1	NA	TRBD1	TGTGCCAGCAGCTGGACAGGGGGCATAGAGACTAGCAATGAGCAGTTCTTC	CASSWTGGIETSNEQFF
TRBV28	TRBJ2-7	NA	TRBD2	TGTGCCAGCAGTTTAGGGGCTAGCGGGAGCACCGGCGAGCAGTACTTC	CASSLGASGSTGEQYF
TRBV2	TRBJ2-1	NA	NA	TGTGCCAGCAGTGAAGCTGCGAGCTCCTACAATGAGCAGTTCTTC	CASSEAASSYNEQFF
TRBV6-6	TRBJ2-7	NA	NA	TGTGCCAGCAGTGAAGTCGAGCAGTACTTC	CASSEVEQYF
TRBV19	TRBJ2-1	NA	NA	TGTGCCAGTACGGTACAGGGAGAGCAGTTCTTC	CASTVQGEQFF
TRBV20-1	TRBJ1-5	once	NA	TGCAGTGCTAGAGATCAGTCGCCCCAGCATTTT	CSARDQSPQHF
TRBV7-3	TRBJ2-2	NA	NA	TGTGCCAGCAGCTCGCTGGAGAACACCGGGGAGCTGTTTTTT	CASSSLENTGELFF
TRBV7-2	TRBJ1-5	few	NA	TGTGCCAGCAGCTTAGGCCTCTACGGGGCCCAGCATTTT	CASSLGLYGAQHF
TRBV19	TRBJ2-7	medium-sized	NA	TGTGCCAGTAGTGAAAGGGGACACCTCTCCTACGAGCAGTACTTC	CASSERGHLSYEQYF
TRBV7-9	TRBJ1-4	NA	NA	TGTGCCAGCATCCAGGGAGGGAGGGATGAAAAACTGTTTTTT	CASIQGGRDEKLFF
TRBV11-2	TRBJ2-7	NA	NA	TGTGCCTCTAGCGACCCCTCCTACGAGCAGTACTTC	CASSDPSYEQYF
TRBV6-6	TRBJ1-6	NA	NA	TGTGCCAGGGTGATCCCCAATTCACCCCTCCACTTT	CARVIPNSPLHF
TRBV11-3	TRBJ2-7	few	TRBD2	TGTGCCAGCAGCACCGACGGGAGGAACTCCTACGAGCAGTACTTC	CASSTDGRNSYEQYF
TRBV12-5	TRBJ2-3	NA	NA	TGTGCTAGTGGACCAATCGTCGGGGGTAGCACAGATACGCAGTATTTT	CASGPIVGGSTDTQYF
TRBV6-5	TRBJ2-7	NA	NA	TGTGCCAGCTCCCTAAGGCAGGGCAAAATTCGCGAGCAGTACTTC	CASSLRQGKIREQYF
TRBV19	TRBJ2-1	once	NA	TGTGCCAGTAGTCAACAGAGCTACAATGAGCAGTTCTTC	CASSQQSYNEQFF
TRBV12-5	TRBJ1-6	NA	NA	TGTGCTAGTGGACAACAAGGGAGGAATTCACCCCTCCACTTT	CASGQQGRNSPLHF
TRBV2	TRBJ1-6	NA	NA	TGTGCCAGCAGTGATGCCCTTTCGGGGGCCCTCCACTTT	CASSDALSGALHF
TRBV19	TRBJ2-7	NA	TRBD1	TGTGCCAGTAGTATGCGGCAGGGGGTGGACGAGCAGTACTTC	CASSMRQGVDEQYF
TRBV19	TRBJ2-3	NA	NA	TGTGCCAGTAGTAGCGGGACAGACACGACCGACCCATACAACACAGATACGCAGTATTTT	CASSSGTDTTDPYNTDTQYF
TRBV5-6	TRBJ1-2	NA	NA	TGTGCCAGCAGCGGCAGGGTTAGTGGCTACACCTTC	CASSGRVSGYTF
TRBV5-5	TRBJ2-7	NA	NA	TGTGCCAGCAGCTTTTTGACAGTGCCAGCCATGGATAAGTACGAGCAGTACTTC	CASSFLTVPAMDKYEQYF
TRBV30	TRBJ2-5	NA	NA	TGTGCCTCCCGGGGAGAGGGGTGGGAGACCCAGTACTTC	CASRGEGWETQYF
TRBV5-5	TRBJ2-1	NA	TRBD2	TGTGCCAGCAGCCCCGGGACTAGCGGGGGTGATGAGCAGTTCTTC	CASSPGTSGGDEQFF
TRBV5-6	TRBJ1-1	NA	TRBD1	TGTGCCAGCAGCCTCGGGACAGGGGCCACTGAAGCTTTCTTT	CASSLGTGATEAFF
TRBV2	TRBJ2-5	NA	NA	TGTGCCAGCAGTGATTCGGGCAGGGGGGAATCAGGGACCCAGTACTTC	CASSDSGRGESGTQYF
TRBV5-6	TRBJ1-1	NA	NA	TGTGCCAGCAGCTTGGGCAGCTACACTGAAGCTTTCTTT	CASSLGSYTEAFF
TRBV29-1	TRBJ2-7	NA	TRBD2	TGCAGCGTTGTAGGGGGACTAGCGGGGATTGGGTACGAGCAGTACTTC	CSVVGGLAGIGYEQYF
TRBV6-5	TRBJ2-7	NA	TRBD1	TGTGCCAGCAGTTACGGTGACAGGGGCGCCAACTACGAGCAGTACTTC	CASSYGDRGANYEQYF
TRBV4-1	TRBJ2-7	NA	NA	TGCGCCAGCAGCCAAGGACCGGGACCCAACTACGAGCAGTACTTC	CASSQGPGPNYEQYF
TRBV5-5	TRBJ2-3	NA	NA	TGTGCCAGCAGTTCGGGTCTCACAGATACGCAGTATTTT	CASSSGLTDTQYF
TRBV5-1	TRBJ2-7	once	TRBD2	TGCGCCAGCAGCCTAACTAGCGATGTTATGCGCGAGCAGTACTTC	CASSLTSDVMREQYF
TRBV19	TRBJ2-7	NA	TRBD1	TGTGCCAGTAGTATAGGGACAGGGACCTACGAGCAGTACTTC	CASSIGTGTYEQYF
TRBV7-9	TRBJ1-2	NA	NA	TGTGCCAGCAGCTTAGCGTTGGCCGCCCAAAAAGGCTATGGCTACACCTTC	CASSLALAAQKGYGYTF
TRBV10-3	TRBJ2-5	NA	NA	TGTGCCATCAGTGCGTTGGCCATTGCGGCGGGAGAGACCCAGTACTTC	CAISALAIAAGETQYF
TRBV5-1	TRBJ2-7	NA	NA	TGCGCCAGCAGCCCCCTAGGGGGCTACGAGCAGTACTTC	CASSPLGGYEQYF